The 26 T cell receptor beta chains presented below share a single source sample, sequenced in a study of T cell clonotyping in hematopoietic cell transplantation. Profiling relied on immunoSEQ multiplex PCR, and the TCRdb table lists in-frame clones only, not all of them. The table lists more than 25,000 clones, just over 90% of them singletons. Time point given: recipient sample about 28 days before transplant, after cytoreduction. The sequencing here drew on peripheral blood mononuclear cells, taken before stem cell transplant. The receptors derive from a man in his fifties or sixties with acute myeloid leukemia. Some clones in this sample may be carry-over from other donors' samples.

The chain employs TRBV5-1 and TRBJ1-2, with a possible D match to TRBD1 (5 bases). The CDR3 consists of 14 residues. Per germline, CDR1 SGHRS and CDR2 YFSETQ. Trimming cost V 4 bases and J 8 bases, with 18 bases left between them. CDR3 DNA: TGCGCCAGCAGCGTCCGGGGGGGGGTCGCAGGCTACACCTTC. It codes for CASSVRGGVAGYTF.

This chain connects TRBV2 to TRBJ2-4, with D uncertain. Between the trimmed V and J ends, which lost 6 bases and 8 bases, there was a span of 11 bases. Germline loops: CDR1 SNHLY, CDR2 FYNNEI. CDR3 length: 12 residues. CDR3 residues: CASSINIDIQYF. CDR3 nucleotide sequence: TGTGCCAGCAGCATCAACATCGACATTCAGTACTTC.

J is TRBJ1-5 and V is TRBV5-6; D is uncertain. CDR3 length equals 12 residues. Germline CDR1 and CDR2: SGHDT and YYEEEE. The V gene lost 4 bases and the J gene lost 7 bases, with 9 bases spanning the gap. As DNA, the CDR3 is TGTGCCAGCAGCCGGGCGGCCCAGCCCCAGCATTTT. As protein: CASSRAAQPQHF. Full variable domain (remainder filled in from reference TRBV5-6 and TRBJ1-5): DAGVTQSPTHLIKTRGQQVTLRCSPKSGHDTVSWYQQALGQGPQFIFQYYEEEERQRGNFPDRFSGHQFPNYSSELNVNALLLGDSALYLCASSRAAQPQHFGDGTRLSIL.

This clone appeared a single time. V and J are TRBV15 and TRBJ2-3; D call uncertain. In germline, CDR1 is LNHNV, CDR2 YYDKDF (reference sequence). This CDR3 is built from 14 residues. V was clipped by 0 bases and J by 4 bases, with 8 bases between them. This CDR3 is CATSRDSRSDTQYF. The CDR3 nucleotides are TGTGCCACCAGCAGAGATAGTAGGTCAGATACGCAGTATTTT.

This chain's CDR3 is CASSLHRDQQFF. In DNA form, the CDR3 reads TGTGCCAGCAGCCTACACCGGGACCAACAGTTCTTC. The chain has TRBV21-1 and TRBJ2-1. TRBV21-1 is designated a pseudogene. This CDR3 is 12 amino acids long.

V and J are TRBV9 and TRBJ1-1, with 7 positions matching TRBD1. From germline, CDR1 is SGDLS and CDR2 YYNGEE. CDR3 size: 14 residues. With V trimmed by 0 bases and J by 4 bases, 3 bases remained unmatched. The CDR3 coding sequence is TGTGCCAGCAGCGTAGGTCAGGGGGGCACTGAAGCTTTCTTT. Translating gives CASSVGQGGTEAFF.

The chain has TRBV7-3 and TRBJ2-6; D is perhaps TRBD1 (5 bases). Germline V CDR1 and CDR2: SGHTA, FQGTGA. The length of the CDR3 is 17 residues. V was cut by 2 bases and J by 1 base, with 12 bases left in between. In DNA, the CDR3 is TGTGCCAGCAGCTTACCGGGTGGGGCTTCTGGGGCCAACGTCCTGACTTTC. It specifies CASSLPGGASGANVLTF.

This rearrangement joins TRBV11-2 to TRBJ1-1, with D uncertain. This CDR3 contains 14 residues. Germline CDR1 and CDR2: SGHAT and FQNNGV. The V gene lost 1 base and the J gene lost 4 bases, with 10 bases spanning the gap. The CDR3 loop reads CASSLARGGTEAFF. DNA for the CDR3: TGTGCCAGCAGCTTAGCTCGCGGCGGCACTGAAGCTTTCTTT.

The CDR3 loop reads CATSSDRGQETQYF. The CDR3 DNA reads TGTGCCACCAGCAGCGACAGGGGCCAAGAGACCCAGTACTTC. This chain links TRBV15 with TRBJ2-5; 8 bases are shared with TRBD1. The CDR3 runs to 14 residues. Germline V gives CDR1 LNHNV, CDR2 YYDKDF (reference sequence). V lost 3 bases and J lost 1; bases outside the gene matches: 1.

V and J are TRBV30 and TRBJ1-6; no clear D. Germline V gene sequence: CDR1 GTSNPN, CDR2 SVGIG (reference sequence). With 2 bases removed from V and 7 bases from J, the gap between germline ends came to 9 bases. CDR3 length equals 13 residues. The CDR3 DNA reads as TGTGCCTGGAGTAGGCAGAGGAATTCACCCCTCCACTTT. This gives the protein CAWSRQRNSPLHF.

This chain's CDR3 is CASTQAERSRNQPQHF. CDR3 in DNA: TGTGCCAGTACACAGGCCGAGAGGTCCCGCAATCAGCCCCAGCATTTT. The rearrangement links TRBV19 to TRBJ1-5; possible D gene TRBD1, 5 bases. This CDR3 region has 16 residues. The V and J ends lost 7 bases and 2 bases respectively, with 18 bases between them. The germline V gene encodes CDR1 LNHDA and CDR2 SQIVND (reference sequence).

CDR3 nucleotide sequence: TGTGCCAGCAGTTTGACTAGAGGGGGTCTCAATGAGCAGTTCTTC. The encoded protein is CASSLTRGGLNEQFF. J is TRBJ2-1 and V is TRBV28, with D perhaps being TRBD1 or TRBD2 (6 bases each). In germline, CDR1 is MDHEN, CDR2 SYDVKM. The V end lost 3 bases, the J end lost 6 bases, and 15 bases lay between the germline ends. The CDR3 is 15 residues long.

The CDR3 sequence is CAWSQRGVYNEQFF. The DNA for the CDR3 is TGTGCCTGGAGTCAGCGGGGGGTTTACAATGAGCAGTTCTTC. The chain has TRBV30 and TRBJ2-1; TRBD2 aligns across 9 bases. The CDR3 extends over 14 amino acids. The germline gives CDR1 GTSNPN, CDR2 SVGIG (reference sequence). V lost 2 bases, J lost 4 bases, and 3 bases stayed unmatched.

The chain joins TRBV19 to TRBJ1-2, with a weak D call TRBD1 (5 bases). The CDR3 runs 15 residues. Per the germline V gene, CDR1 is LNHDA and CDR2 is SQIVND (reference sequence). V shed 7 bases and J shed 0 bases, with 15 bases lying between them. The CDR3 loop reads CASTPPGHSNYGYTF. For the CDR3, the DNA is TGTGCCAGTACTCCCCCCGGACATTCTAACTATGGCTACACCTTC.

V is TRBV7-8 and J is TRBJ1-3; D uncertain. The CDR3 has 14 amino acids. Germline CDR1 reads SGHVS; CDR2 reads FQNEAQ. The V and J ends lost 0 bases and 4 bases respectively, with 7 bases between them. CDR3 in amino acids: CASSLARGGNTIYF. CDR3 DNA sequence: TGTGCCAGCAGCTTAGCGAGAGGAGGAAACACCATATATTTT. Based on the CDR3 plus reference TRBV7-8 and TRBJ1-3, the full variable domain is GAGVSQSPRYKVAKRGQDVALRCDPISGHVSLFWYQQALGQGPEFLTYFQNEAQLDKSGLPSDRFFAERPEGSVSTLKIQRTQQEDSAVYLCASSLARGGNTIYFGEGSWLTVV.

The chain links TRBV10-3 to TRBJ2-7; tentatively, D is TRBD1 (8 bases). The CDR3 covers 14 residues. Germline V gene data show CDR1 as ENHRY and CDR2 as SYGVKD. Trimming removed 2 bases at V and 3 bases at J, with 11 bases between. CDR3 DNA: TGTGCCATCAGTGAGACAGGGGGGGACTACGAGCAGTACTTC. Protein sequence: CAISETGGDYEQYF.

V is TRBV5-4 and J is TRBJ1-2; 8 nucleotides agree with TRBD1. CDR3 size: 15 residues. V was clipped by 2 bases and J by 9 bases; unmatched bases: 12. Per germline, CDR1 SGHNT and CDR2 YYREEE (reference sequence). The CDR3 nucleotides are TGTGCCAGCAGCTTACGCCGGGGGCAGGGGGCTAGCTACACCTTC. Its protein is CASSLRRGQGASYTF.

The chain uses TRBV6-6 and TRBJ2-3, with D uncertain. The CDR3 runs 12 residues. Trimming pared 0 bases from V and 6 bases from J, leaving 4 bases between. Germline assignment: CDR1 MNHNY and CDR2 SVGAGI (reference sequence). CDR3 DNA: TGTGCCAGCAGTTACTCTTGGGATACGCAGTATTTT. This codes for CASSYSWDTQYF.

The chain combines TRBV10-1 with TRBJ2-5; D is uncertain. The length of the CDR3 is 14 residues. V lost 3 bases and J lost 1, with 9 bases in between. Germline V gene sequence: CDR1 WNHNN, CDR2 SYGVQD (reference sequence). This CDR3 is CASSDSLSQETQYF. The CDR3, as DNA: TGCGCCAGCAGTGACTCACTTTCCCAAGAGACCCAGTACTTC.

CDR3 nucleotides: TGTGCCAGCAGTTCGACAGGGGGATACTATGGCTACACCTTC. Its protein is CASSSTGGYYGYTF. The chain links TRBV2 to TRBJ1-2; 9 positions match TRBD1. The germline gives CDR1 SNHLY, CDR2 FYNNEI. J lost 3 bases, V lost 5 bases, and 4 bases had no gene match. The CDR3 sequence is 14 residues long. Full variable domain (rest looked up from reference TRBV2 and TRBJ1-2): EPEVTQTPSHQVTQMGQEVILRCVPISNHLYFYWYRQILGQKVEFLVSFYNNEISEKSEIFDDQFSVERPDGSNFTLKIRSTKLEDSAMYFCASSSTGGYYGYTFGSGTRLTVV.

The V gene is TRBV29-1, the J gene TRBJ1-1; no clear D gene. The V end lost 7 bases, the J end lost 1 base, and 4 bases lay between the germline ends. Per germline, CDR1 SQVTM and CDR2 ANQGSEA. The CDR3 is 10 residues long. CDR3 residues: CSGQNTEAFF. CDR3 nucleotides: TGCAGCGGCCAGAACACTGAAGCTTTCTTT.

The V call is TRBV28, the J call TRBJ2-2; 7 bases agree with TRBD2. V shed 6 bases and J 3 bases; nucleotides not matched to a gene: 4. The CDR3 has 14 residues. Germline CDR1 is MDHEN and CDR2 is SYDVKM. For the CDR3, the DNA is TGTGCCAGCAGGCCGGGACTACACACCGGGGAGCTGTTTTTT. Translated: CASRPGLHTGELFF.

This CDR3 is CASSLVGGLAGGGDTQYF. CDR3 sequence (DNA): TGTGCCAGCAGCTTAGTCGGGGGACTAGCGGGAGGTGGGGATACGCAGTATTTT. This sequence joins TRBV7-2 and TRBJ2-3, with 15 nucleotides matching TRBD2. V was clipped by 1 base and J by 6 bases; unmatched bases: 8. Germline CDR1 is SGHTA and CDR2 is FQGNSA. The CDR3 runs to 18 residues.

V is TRBV28 and J is TRBJ1-2; perhaps TRBD1 as D (5 bases). Trimming cost V 8 bases and J 1 base, with 14 bases left between them. The CDR3 is made up of 14 amino acids. Germline loops: CDR1 MDHEN, CDR2 SYDVKM. The CDR3, as DNA: TGTGCCAGCCGTGGGGCAGGAGGTAACTATGGCTACACCTTC. Protein product: CASRGAGGNYGYTF.

The chain has TRBV21-1 and TRBJ2-2. TRBV21-1 is recorded as a pseudogene. This CDR3 contains 14 residues. CDR3 nucleotide sequence: TGTGCCAGCAGCCCGGGACCCTACACCGGGGAGCTGTTTTTT. Translation gives CASSPGPYTGELFF.

J is TRBJ2-5 and V is TRBV2; 9 bases map to TRBD2. This CDR3 is 17 amino acids long. V shed 0 bases and J 3 bases; nucleotides not matched to a gene: 8. Germline loops: CDR1 SNHLY, CDR2 FYNNEI. The CDR3: CASSEALPGGGEETQYF. In nucleotides, the CDR3 is TGTGCCAGCAGTGAAGCGCTTCCTGGCGGGGGGGAAGAGACCCAGTACTTC.